This entry is about one T cell receptor (beta chain). The antigen is not known. Germline V gene sequence: CDR1 MNHEY, CDR2 SVGAGI. This CDR3 has 12 amino acids. The ends lost 9 bases at V and 6 bases at J; junction bases unmatched: 2. This sample was taken from a study of Ad26.COV2.S vaccination and SARS-CoV-2 variants. Study in general: Trial arm assignment for the donor was COV1001 Ad26.COV2.S.

Produced via immunoSEQ multiplex PCR; TCRdb's table is partial and in-frame only. The sample shows approximately 500,000 clones, about 83% of them seen only once. Treatment of the sample: roughly 18 received Ad26.COV2.S at low or high dose, single or two shots; about 5 received placebo; per-sample allocation not given. After the first vaccine or placebo injection, samples were drawn on day 63. Overall study results and limits: An underestimation of total T cell responses may have resulted from the TCR breadth and depth analyses.

The TCR sequence derives from a person aged 18-65 years who received the Ad26.COV2.S COVID-19 vaccine or a placebo. The sequences come from peripheral blood, collected in a trial of Ad26.COV2.S vaccine versus placebo. The V gene is TRBV6-5, the J gene TRBJ2-2; 9 positions match TRBD1. In nucleotides, the CDR3 is TGTGCCAGGGGACAGGGCTCCGGGGAGCTGTTTTTT. Translation gives CARGQGSGELFF.